The clone carrying this T cell receptor beta chain has at least ten counts. Antigen specificity is unknown. The entry originates in a study of CD8+CD57+ T cells in acquired aplastic anemia. Looking at the study overall: Yields of DNA that came from sorted CD4+ and CD8+ cells averaged about 3.5 ug. CD4+ cell libraries from healthy donors averaged about 10.8 million reads.

Whole-study findings and limits: The CD8+ Simpson's diversity of patients and controls was not significantly different. There were twenty-nine CD8+ CDR3 sequences that occurred in both patients and controls.

Genomic DNA, serving as template, underwent TCR beta VDJ and CDR3 profiling. TCRdb used MiXCR to reprocess the reads, holding one entry per CDR3 protein. The sample holds roughly 130,000 distinct CDR3 sequences, 48% seen once. This receptor was identified in a human donor in good health, serving as a control. The specimen was sorted CD4+, CD8+, or CD8+CD57+ T cells (not recorded which) from PBMCs.

CDR3: CASSLGHGGTPGTKNIQYF. CDR3 DNA: TGTGCCAGCAGCTTAGGTCACGGGGGGACCCCGGGGACCAAAAACATTCAGTACTTC. The chain carries TRBV11-2 and TRBJ2-4, with 7 bases matching TRBD2. Germline CDR1 SGHAT, CDR2 FQNNGV. Germline trimming cut 1 base from V and 2 bases from J; bases unmatched to any gene: 14. CDR3 length: 19 residues.